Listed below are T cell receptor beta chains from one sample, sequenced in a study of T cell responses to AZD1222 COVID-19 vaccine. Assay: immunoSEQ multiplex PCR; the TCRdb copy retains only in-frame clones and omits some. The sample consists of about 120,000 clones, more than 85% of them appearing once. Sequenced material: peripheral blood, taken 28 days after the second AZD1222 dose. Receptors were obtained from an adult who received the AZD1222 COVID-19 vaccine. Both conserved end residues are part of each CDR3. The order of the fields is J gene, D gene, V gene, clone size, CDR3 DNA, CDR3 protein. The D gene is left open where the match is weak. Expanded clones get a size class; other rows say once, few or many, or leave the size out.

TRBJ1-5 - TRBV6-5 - TGTGCCAGCAGGCGGAATCGAGGGCAGCCCCAGCATTTT CASRRNRGQPQHF
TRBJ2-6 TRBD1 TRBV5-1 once TGCGCCAGCAGCTCGGAGACAGGGGGCGGACCTGGGGCCAACGTCCTGACTTTC CASSSETGGGPGANVLTF
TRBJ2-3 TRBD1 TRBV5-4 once TGTGCCAGCAGCTTGGCCAGGGACAGGGGGCCGGATACGCAGTATTTT CASSLARDRGPDTQYF
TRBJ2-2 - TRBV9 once TGTGCCAGCAGCGTGGGCCCTAACACCGGGGAGCTGTTTTTT CASSVGPNTGELFF
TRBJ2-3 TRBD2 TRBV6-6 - TGTGCCAGCAGTCTCTTTAGACTAGCGGGGAATCTGGATACGCAGTATTTT CASSLFRLAGNLDTQYF
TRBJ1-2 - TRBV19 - TGTGCCAGTAGTATGGCGAGGGCGGGAGGCTACACCTTC CASSMARAGGYTF
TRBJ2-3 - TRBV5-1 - TGCGCCAGCAGCTTGGAGGCGGTTACAGATACGCAGTATTTT CASSLEAVTDTQYF
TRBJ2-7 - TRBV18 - TGTGCCAGCTCACCCGTGGACGGCGAATCCTACGAGCAGTACTTC CASSPVDGESYEQYF
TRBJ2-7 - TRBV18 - TGTGCCAGCTCACCACCGGTGGCAGGGGACACCTACGAGCAGTACTTC CASSPPVAGDTYEQYF
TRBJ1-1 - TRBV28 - TGTGCCAGCAGTTTATATAAGAAGATGAAAACTGAAGCTTTCTTT CASSLYKKMKTEAFF
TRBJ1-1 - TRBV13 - TGTGCCAGCGGCACAGGGATGAACACTGAAGCTTTCTTT CASGTGMNTEAFF
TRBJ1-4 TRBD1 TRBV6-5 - TGTGCCAGCAGTTACTCCGAAGACAGGGACAATGAAAAACTGTTTTTT CASSYSEDRDNEKLFF
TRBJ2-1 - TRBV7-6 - TGTGCCAGCAGCCCTGGCCGGGGCGGGGCTTACAATGAGCAGTTCTTC CASSPGRGGAYNEQFF
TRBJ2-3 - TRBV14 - TGTGCCAGCAGCCGGAGCACGGGGCCAGATACGCAGTATTTT CASSRSTGPDTQYF
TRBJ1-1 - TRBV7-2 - TGTGCCAGCAGCTCCCGAACAGGGAACACTGAAGCTTTCTTT CASSSRTGNTEAFF
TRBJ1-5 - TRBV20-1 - TGCAGTGCTAGTAAAGGCCAGGGCCATCAGCCCCAGCATTTT CSASKGQGHQPQHF
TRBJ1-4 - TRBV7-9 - TGTGCCAGCAGCTGGGGTGGGACTGCGGTAAAACTGTTTTTT CASSWGGTAVKLFF
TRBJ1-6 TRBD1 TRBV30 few TGTGCCTGGAGTAAAACAGGGGGGAGTTCACCCCTCCACTTT CAWSKTGGSSPLHF
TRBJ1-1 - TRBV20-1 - TGCAGTGCAGTGGAGGCTGAAGCTTTCTTT CSAVEAEAFF
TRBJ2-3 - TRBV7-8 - TGTGCCAGCAGCACCTGGAGTCTAGTGGGAGATACGCAGTATTTT CASSTWSLVGDTQYF
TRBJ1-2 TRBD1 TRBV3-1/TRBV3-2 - TGTGCCAGCAGCCCGTCCCGGGACAGGGGGTCTAACTATGGCTACACCTTC CASSPSRDRGSNYGYTF
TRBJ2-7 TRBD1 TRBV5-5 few TGTGCCAGCAGCTTGGGTTGGGGGACAGGGACCTACGAGCAGTACTTC CASSLGWGTGTYEQYF
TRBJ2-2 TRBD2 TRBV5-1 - TGCGCCAGCAGCTTGTTACTAGCGGGGTCGGGCACCGGGGAGCTGTTTTTT CASSLLLAGSGTGELFF
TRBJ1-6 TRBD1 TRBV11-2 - TGTGCCAGCAGCTTAGAAGGACAGGGGTATTCACCCCTCCACTTT CASSLEGQGYSPLHF
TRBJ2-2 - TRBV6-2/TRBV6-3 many TGTGCCAGCAGTCAGGACAGCGACACCGGGGAGCTGTTTTTT CASSQDSDTGELFF
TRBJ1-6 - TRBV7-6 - TGTGCCAGCAGCTTAGAGTGGCAGAATAATTCACCCCTCCACTTT CASSLEWQNNSPLHF
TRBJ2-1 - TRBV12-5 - TGTGCTAGTGGTTTGGCCAACAATTCCCCAGCAAATGAGCAGTTCTTC CASGLANNSPANEQFF
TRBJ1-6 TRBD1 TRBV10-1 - TGCGCCAGCAGTTCGGGGACAGGAAATTCACCCCTCCACTTT CASSSGTGNSPLHF
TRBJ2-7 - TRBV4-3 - TGCGCCAGCAGCCAACTCTTTCGGGCGGAGAACTCCTACGAGCAGTACTTC CASSQLFRAENSYEQYF
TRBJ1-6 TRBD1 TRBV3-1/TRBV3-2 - TGTGCCAGCAGCCAAACAGGGGGTAATTCACCCCTCCACTTT CASSQTGGNSPLHF
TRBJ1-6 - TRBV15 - TGTGCCACCAGCAGAGATTGGCAGGGGCGGCGGAATTCACCCCTCCACTTT CATSRDWQGRRNSPLHF
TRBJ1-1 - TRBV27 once TGTGCCAGCAGGGATTCGGACACTGAAGCTTTCTTT CASRDSDTEAFF
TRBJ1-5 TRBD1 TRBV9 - TGTGCCAGCAGCGCCGGGACAGGGGGCCAGCCCCAGCATTTT CASSAGTGGQPQHF
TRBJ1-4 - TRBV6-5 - TGTGCCAGCAGTTACTCGAGAGGTGCTAATGAAAAACTGTTTTTT CASSYSRGANEKLFF
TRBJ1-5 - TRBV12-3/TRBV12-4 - TGTGCCAGCAGCCGACAGTCCAATCAGCCCCAGCATTTT CASSRQSNQPQHF
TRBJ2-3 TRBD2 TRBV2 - TGTGCCAGCACCCTAGCGGCTACCACAGATACGCAGTATTTT CASTLAATTDTQYF
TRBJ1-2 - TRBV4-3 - TGCGCCAGCAGCCAAGTGGTAGCCCTTTCTGGCTATGGCTACACCTTC CASSQVVALSGYGYTF
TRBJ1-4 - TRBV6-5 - TGTGCCAGCAGTTACTCCCAGGGGAGTGAAAAACTGTTTTTT CASSYSQGSEKLFF
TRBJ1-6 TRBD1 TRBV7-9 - TGTGCCAGCAGCTTGACAGGGGCCCAGAATTCACCCCTCCACTTT CASSLTGAQNSPLHF
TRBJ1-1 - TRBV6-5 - TGTGCCAGCAGTTACGGAGGGCAGGCCACTGAAGCTTTCTTT CASSYGGQATEAFF
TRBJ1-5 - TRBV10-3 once TGTGCCATCAGTGAGTTGTGGACGGAAAATCAGCCCCAGCATTTT CAISELWTENQPQHF
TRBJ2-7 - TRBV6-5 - TGTGCCAGCACGAGACAAAAAACCTACGAGCAGTACTTC CASTRQKTYEQYF
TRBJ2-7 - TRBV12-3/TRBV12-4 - TGTGCCAGCGGCAATACCTACGAGCAGTACTTC CASGNTYEQYF
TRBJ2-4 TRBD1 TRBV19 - TGTGCCAGTAGTGTCCGATCGACAGGGGAGCTTGCCAAAAACATTCAGTACTTC CASSVRSTGELAKNIQYF
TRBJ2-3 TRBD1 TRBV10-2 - TGCGCCAGCAGGGGGACAGGGTTGAGAGATACGCAGTATTTT CASRGTGLRDTQYF
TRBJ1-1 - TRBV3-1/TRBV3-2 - TGTGCCAGCAGGGCGAACCAAAAGGGGGCTGAAGCTTTCTTT CASRANQKGAEAFF
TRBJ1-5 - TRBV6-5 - TGTGCCAGCAGTTACCAGCAAAATCAGCCCCAGCATTTT CASSYQQNQPQHF